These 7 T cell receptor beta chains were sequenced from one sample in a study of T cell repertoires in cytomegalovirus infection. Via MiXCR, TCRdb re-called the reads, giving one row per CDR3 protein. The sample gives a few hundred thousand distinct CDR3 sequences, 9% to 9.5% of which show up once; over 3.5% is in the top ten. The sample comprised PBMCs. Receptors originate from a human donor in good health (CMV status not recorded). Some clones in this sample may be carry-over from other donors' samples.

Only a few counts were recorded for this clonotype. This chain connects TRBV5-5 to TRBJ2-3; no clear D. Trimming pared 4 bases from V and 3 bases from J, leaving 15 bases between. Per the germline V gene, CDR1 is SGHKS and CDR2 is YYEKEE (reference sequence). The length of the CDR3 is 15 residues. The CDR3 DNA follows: TGTGCCAGCAGCCACGATGATTTCGGGACAGATACGCAGTATTTT. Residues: CASSHDDFGTDTQYF.

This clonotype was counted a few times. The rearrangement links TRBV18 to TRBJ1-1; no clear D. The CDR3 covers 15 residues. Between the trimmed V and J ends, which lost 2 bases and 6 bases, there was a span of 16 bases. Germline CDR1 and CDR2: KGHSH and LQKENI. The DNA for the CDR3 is TGTGCCAGCTCACCATTAGGATCCACCGGATCTGAAGCTTTCTTT. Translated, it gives CASSPLGSTGSEAFF.

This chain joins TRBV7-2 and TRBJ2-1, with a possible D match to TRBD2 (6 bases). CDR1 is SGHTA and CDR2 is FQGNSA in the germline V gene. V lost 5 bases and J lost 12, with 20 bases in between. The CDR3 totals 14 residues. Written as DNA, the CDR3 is TGTGCCAGCAGCCCGACGACGGGGGTGGTCGGGCAGTTCTTC. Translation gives CASSPTTGVVGQFF. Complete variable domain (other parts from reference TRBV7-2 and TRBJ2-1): GAGVSQSPSNKVTEKGKDVELRCDPISGHTALYWYRQSLGQGLEFLIYFQGNSAPDKSGLPSDRFSAERTGGSVSTLTIQRTQQEDSAVYLCASSPTTGVVGQFFGPGTRLTVL.

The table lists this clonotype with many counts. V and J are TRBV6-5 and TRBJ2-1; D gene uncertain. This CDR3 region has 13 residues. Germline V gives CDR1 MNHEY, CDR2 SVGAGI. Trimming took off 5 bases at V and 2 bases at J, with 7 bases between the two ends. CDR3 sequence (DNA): TGTGCCAGCAGTCCCTCAGCCTACAATGAGCAGTTCTTC. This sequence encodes CASSPSAYNEQFF.

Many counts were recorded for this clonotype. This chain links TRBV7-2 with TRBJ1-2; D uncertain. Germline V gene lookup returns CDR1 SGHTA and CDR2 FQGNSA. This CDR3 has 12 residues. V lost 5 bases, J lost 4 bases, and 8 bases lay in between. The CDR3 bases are TGTGCCAGCAGCCCCTCCTTCTATGGCTACACCTTC. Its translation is CASSPSFYGYTF.

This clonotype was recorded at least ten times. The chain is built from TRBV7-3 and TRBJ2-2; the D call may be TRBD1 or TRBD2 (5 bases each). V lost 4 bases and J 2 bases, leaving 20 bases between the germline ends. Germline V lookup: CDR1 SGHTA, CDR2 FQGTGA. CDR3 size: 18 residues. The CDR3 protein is CASSSPSGTRSNTGELFF. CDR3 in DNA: TGTGCCAGCAGCTCCCCATCCGGGACGCGGAGTAACACCGGGGAGCTGTTTTTT.

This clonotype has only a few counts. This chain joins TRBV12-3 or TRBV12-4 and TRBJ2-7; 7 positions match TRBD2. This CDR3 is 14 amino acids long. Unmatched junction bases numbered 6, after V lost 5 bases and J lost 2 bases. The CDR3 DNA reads TGTGCCAGCAGTAGGGAGGGCCGGACCTACGAGCAGTACTTC. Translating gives CASSREGRTYEQYF.